This is a list of T cell receptor beta chains from one sample in a study of T-cell reconstitution after alpha-beta-depleted transplantation in children. TCRdb re-derived calls from the PCR reads in MiXCR, one entry per CDR3 protein. The data show a few hundred thousand distinct CDR3 sequences, 15% to 20% seen once. Sequenced material: PBMCs from the stem cell graft donor, taken from the stem cell graft. Receptors were obtained from a human donor who donated a stem cell graft to a child with acute lymphoblastic leukemia. CDR3s include the opening cysteine and the closing phenylalanine or tryptophan. The D gene is left open where the match is weak. A clone size is listed for some rows: how often the clone was seen (once, few, many), or a class if it is expanded.

j_call v_call d_call clone_size cdr3_aa cdr3_nt
TRBJ2-7 TRBV10-3 TRBD2 NA CAISESGTSGSVFYEQYF TGTGCCATCAGTGAGTCCGGGACTAGCGGGAGCGTTTTCTACGAGCAGTACTTC
TRBJ1-2 TRBV7-9 TRBD1 NA CASSDQGDGYTF TGTGCCAGCAGCGACCAGGGGGATGGCTACACCTTC
TRBJ2-2 TRBV24-1 NA NA CATSDLQQGRSTGELFF TGTGCCACCAGTGATTTGCAACAGGGTCGTTCCACCGGGGAGCTGTTTTTT
TRBJ1-6 TRBV25-1 NA NA CASSEATLGEGHNSPLHF TGTGCCAGCAGTGAGGCTACCCTCGGAGAGGGGCATAATTCACCCCTCCACTTT
TRBJ2-2 TRBV18 NA NA CASSPYGTGELFF TGTGCCAGCTCACCGTACGGCACCGGGGAGCTGTTTTTT
TRBJ1-1 TRBV7-9 NA NA CASSSLGANTEAFF TGTGCCAGCAGTTCGTTAGGGGCTAACACTGAAGCTTTCTTT
TRBJ1-1 TRBV12-3/TRBV12-4 TRBD1 NA CASRYRQGRFTEAFF TGTGCCAGCAGGTACCGACAGGGAAGGTTCACTGAAGCTTTCTTT
TRBJ2-7 TRBV27 NA few CASRLTDRVYEQYF TGTGCCAGCAGGCTGACGGACAGAGTCTACGAGCAGTACTTC
TRBJ2-3 TRBV28 NA few CARFPADTQYF TGTGCCAGGTTTCCCGCAGATACGCAGTATTTT
TRBJ1-1 TRBV5-5 NA NA CASSDGLEAFF TGTGCCAGCAGCGACGGACTAGAAGCTTTCTTT
TRBJ1-1 TRBV5-5 NA NA CASTLGLRGNTEAFF TGTGCCAGCACTTTGGGGCTAAGGGGGAACACTGAAGCTTTCTTT
TRBJ2-7 TRBV27 NA NA CASSSGLIGEQYF TGTGCCAGCAGTTCCGGGCTTATCGGCGAGCAGTACTTC
TRBJ2-7 TRBV3-1 NA few CASSQDHEISGLQYEQYF TGTGCCAGCAGCCAAGATCATGAGATCTCGGGACTCCAATACGAGCAGTACTTC
TRBJ2-7 TRBV11-1 NA few CASSPALTPYEQYF TGTGCCAGCAGTCCCGCCCTAACCCCCTACGAGCAGTACTTC
TRBJ2-2 TRBV3-1 TRBD2 NA CASSQVLVAGYTGELFF TGTGCCAGCAGCCAAGTTTTGGTAGCGGGATACACCGGGGAGCTGTTTTTT
TRBJ2-1 TRBV12-3/TRBV12-4 TRBD2 few CASSPQAGTSGNEQFF TGTGCCAGCAGTCCACAGGCCGGGACTAGCGGAAATGAGCAGTTCTTC
TRBJ2-2 TRBV20-1 NA NA CSARIQGRRRGTGELFF TGCAGTGCTAGAATCCAGGGAAGGCGACGGGGCACCGGGGAGCTGTTTTTT